These 8 T cell receptor beta chains originate from one sample sequenced in a study of OX40 agonist ivuxolimab in advanced cancers. Measured with immunoSEQ multiplex PCR; TCRdb has only the in-frame clones, and not every one. The profile covers over 95,000 clones, with approximately 95% appearing a single time and about 2.1% taken by the ten largest. Specimen: CD4+ or CD8+ T cells sorted from blood, collected in a trial of the OX40 agonist ivuxolimab. These receptors all come from an adult with an advanced solid tumor such as melanoma, head and neck, liver or kidney cancer.

The V and J genes are TRBV6-6 and TRBJ2-5; D may be TRBD2 (5 bases). In germline, CDR1 is MNHNY, CDR2 SVGAGI (reference sequence). V lost 4 bases and J lost 2, with 5 bases in between. The CDR3 runs to 12 residues. The CDR3 sequence is CASSSGQETQYF. Written as DNA, the CDR3 is TGTGCCAGCAGTTCGGGGCAAGAGACCCAGTACTTC.

This CDR3 reads CASSQGLYNEQFF. CDR3 DNA: TGTGCCAGCAGCCAAGGACTCTACAATGAGCAGTTCTTC. This chain links TRBV14 with TRBJ2-1; no firm D call. Germline V CDR1 and CDR2: SGHDN, FVKESK. Between the trimmed V and J ends, which lost 1 base and 3 bases, there was a span of 4 bases. CDR3 length: 13 residues.

The CDR3 bases are TGTGCCAGCAGTTACGGACAGGGGGCCTATCGTGGCTACACCTTC. Protein: CASSYGQGAYRGYTF. V and J are TRBV6-5 and TRBJ1-2; 11 bases are shared with TRBD1. V lost 2 bases and J lost 7; bases outside the gene matches: 6. Germline-derived CDR1 and CDR2 are MNHEY and SVGAGI. The CDR3 consists of 15 residues.

CDR3 loop: CASSEPDRGNTGELFF. CDR3 sequence (DNA): TGCGCCAGCAGTGAACCGGACAGGGGTAATACCGGGGAGCTGTTTTTT. The chain links TRBV23-1 to TRBJ2-2; 9 bases line up with TRBD1. TRBV23-1 is labeled an ORF, and its function is uncertain. J lost 5 bases, V lost 5 bases, and 9 bases had no gene match. The CDR3 sequence is 16 residues long.

CDR3 region: CASSLVSPSHEQFF. CDR3 sequence (DNA): TGTGCCAGCAGCTTGGTTTCTCCGTCCCATGAGCAGTTCTTC. The rearrangement joins TRBV5-5 to TRBJ2-1, with D unresolved. CDR1 is SGHKS, CDR2 YYEKEE, per germline (reference sequence). Trimming removed 0 bases from V and 8 bases from J, with 12 bases in between. CDR3 length: 14 residues.

The chain couples TRBV19 to TRBJ1-1; a weak D match, TRBD1 (5 bases). The CDR3 sequence is 12 residues long. In germline, CDR1 is LNHDA, CDR2 SQIVND (reference sequence). With 8 bases removed from V and 4 bases from J, the gap between germline ends came to 11 bases. The DNA of the CDR3 is TGTGCCAGTGAGGGGTTGGGCACTGAAGCTTTCTTT. Translating it yields CASEGLGTEAFF.

The chain employs TRBV7-9 and TRBJ2-3; no firm D call. The CDR3 length is 15 residues. Trimming stripped 1 base from V and 0 bases from J, with 8 bases between. Germline lookup yields CDR1 SEHNR and CDR2 FQNEAQ (reference sequence). The CDR3 region is CASSLGTVSTDTQYF. The CDR3 nucleotides read TGTGCCAGCAGCTTAGGGACGGTGAGCACAGATACGCAGTATTTT.

The chain has TRBV7-8 and TRBJ1-5; TRBD1 is a possible D gene (6 bases). Trimming removed 1 base at V and 1 base at J, with 20 bases between. Germline loops: CDR1 SGHVS, CDR2 FQNEAQ. The CDR3 spans 19 residues. The CDR3 nucleotides read TGTGCCAGCAGCTTAGTATCCTACAGGGATGGTAAGAGCAATCAGCCCCAGCATTTT. Protein product: CASSLVSYRDGKSNQPQHF.